This T cell receptor (beta chain) was profiled in a study of blood T cell repertoires in COVID-19. TCRdb's copy holds only in-frame clones and misses some; the assay was immunoSEQ multiplex PCR. The table lists under 250,000 clones, approximately 85% of them singletons. CDR3 length equals 14 residues. Germline assignment: CDR1 GTSNPN and CDR2 SVGIG (reference sequence). Trimming took off 3 bases at V and 3 bases at J, with 13 bases between the two ends. The TCR was taken from a woman of 80 years or more with COVID-19, enrolled during active disease. The V and J genes are TRBV30 and TRBJ2-3; tentative D call: TRBD2 (5 bases). The sequenced sample was peripheral blood. In nucleotides, the CDR3 is TGTGCCTGGAGCGGAGGCTCCTTTACAGATACGCAGTATTTT. This gives the protein CAWSGGSFTDTQYF.